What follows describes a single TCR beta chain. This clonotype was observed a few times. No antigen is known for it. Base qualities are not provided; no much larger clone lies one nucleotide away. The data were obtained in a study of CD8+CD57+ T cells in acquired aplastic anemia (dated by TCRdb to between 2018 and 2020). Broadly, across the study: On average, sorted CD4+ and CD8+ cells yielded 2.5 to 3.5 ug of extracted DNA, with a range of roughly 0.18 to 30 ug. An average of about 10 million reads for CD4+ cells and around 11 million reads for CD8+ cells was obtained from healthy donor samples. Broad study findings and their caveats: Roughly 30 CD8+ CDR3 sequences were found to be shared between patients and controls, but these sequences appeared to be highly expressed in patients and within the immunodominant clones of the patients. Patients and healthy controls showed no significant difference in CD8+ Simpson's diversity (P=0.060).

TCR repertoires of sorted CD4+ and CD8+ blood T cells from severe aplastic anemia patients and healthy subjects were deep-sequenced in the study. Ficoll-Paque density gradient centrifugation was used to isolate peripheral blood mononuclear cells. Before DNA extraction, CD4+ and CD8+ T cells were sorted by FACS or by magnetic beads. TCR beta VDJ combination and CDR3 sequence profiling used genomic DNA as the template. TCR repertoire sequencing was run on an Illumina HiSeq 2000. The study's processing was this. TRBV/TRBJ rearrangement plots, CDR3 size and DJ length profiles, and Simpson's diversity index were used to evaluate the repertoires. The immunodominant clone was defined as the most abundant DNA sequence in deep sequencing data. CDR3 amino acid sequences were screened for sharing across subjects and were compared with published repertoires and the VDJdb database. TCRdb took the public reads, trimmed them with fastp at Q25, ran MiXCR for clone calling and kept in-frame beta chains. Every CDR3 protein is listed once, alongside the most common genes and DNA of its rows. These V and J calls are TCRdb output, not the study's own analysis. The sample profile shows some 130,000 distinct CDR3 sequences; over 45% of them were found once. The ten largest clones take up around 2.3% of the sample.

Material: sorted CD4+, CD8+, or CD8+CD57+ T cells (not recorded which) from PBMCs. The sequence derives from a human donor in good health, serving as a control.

The nucleotide sequence reads TGCAGCGTTGAATCGGGGGCAGATACGCAGTATTTT. Its protein reads: CSVESGADTQYF. The chain uses TRBV29-1 and TRBJ2-3; TRBD2 is a possible D gene, resting on 6 matching bases. V gives up 2 bases and J gives up 4 bases, and the segment between their germline ends measures 7 bases. Including the terminal cysteine and phenylalanine, the CDR3 comprises 12 residues. The CDR3 DNA has 36 bases and is translated from base 1. CDR1 and CDR2 were assigned from the germline V gene as SQVTM and ANQGSEA.